These T cell receptor beta chains were read from a single sample in a study of identical twins. TCRdb reprocessed the 5' RACE reads via MiXCR and lists one record per CDR3 protein. The repertoire holds hundreds of thousands of distinct CDR3 sequences, with 15% to 20% as singletons. The data were also submitted as part of a second study, on T cells expressing NK-cell markers.

Sequenced: PBMCs. These receptors originate from a woman under 30 in good health. Both conserved end residues are part of each CDR3. D genes are given only for firm matches.

d_call | j_call | v_call | cdr3_aa
. | TRBJ2-1 | TRBV12-3/TRBV12-4 | CASQPGGTPNEQFF
TRBD1 | TRBJ2-7 | TRBV18 | CASSPDRDLYEQYF
. | TRBJ2-6 | TRBV5-1 | CASSLTRRGSFSGANVLTF
. | TRBJ2-5 | TRBV5-6 | CASSFKGRWQETQYF
TRBD2 | TRBJ2-4 | TRBV12-3/TRBV12-4 | CASSLGGLVAKNIQYF
TRBD1 | TRBJ2-7 | TRBV6-2/TRBV6-3 | CASSVTGTAYEQYF
TRBD2 | TRBJ2-3 | TRBV9 | CASSATLAGGTDTQYF
TRBD2 | TRBJ2-1 | TRBV12-3/TRBV12-4 | CASRHSGHYNEQFF
TRBD1 | TRBJ1-1 | TRBV9 | CASSAQGANTEAFF
. | TRBJ1-1 | TRBV29-1 | CSVVGGWTTEAFF
TRBD2 | TRBJ2-3 | TRBV24-1 | CATSDHPGLAGGDTQYF
TRBD1 | TRBJ1-1 | TRBV29-1 | CSVRGQPNTEAFF
. | TRBJ1-2 | TRBV16 | CASSQLSVGLDYGYTF
. | TRBJ1-4 | TRBV20-1 | CSALDEKLFF
TRBD2 | TRBJ2-6 | TRBV27 | CASSPRGGFPSGANVLTF
TRBD2 | TRBJ2-5 | TRBV5-1 | CASSWGTRGETQYF
. | TRBJ2-3 | TRBV12-3/TRBV12-4 | CASSPRGGGLDTQYF
TRBD2 | TRBJ2-7 | TRBV9 | CASSVAAGGISYEQYF
TRBD2 | TRBJ2-7 | TRBV6-1 | CASCRLAGSSYEQYF
TRBD1 | TRBJ2-1 | TRBV5-5 | CASSLQGISYDEQFF
. | TRBJ2-7 | TRBV5-1 | CASSPLYRDTRDEQYF
. | TRBJ2-7 | TRBV20-1 | CSARMPSYEQYF
. | TRBJ2-6 | TRBV10-3 | CAISERGSGANVLTF
TRBD2 | TRBJ2-3 | TRBV6-2/TRBV6-3 | CASSLRGIAGGTYRTLTDTQYF
. | TRBJ2-7 | TRBV14 | CASSQGPPPFEQYF
. | TRBJ1-1 | TRBV20-1 | CSAITEGRTEAFF
. | TRBJ2-2 | TRBV12-3/TRBV12-4 | CASSFGLLNTGELFF
. | TRBJ2-4 | TRBV2 | CASSDTRSGKNIQYF
. | TRBJ2-7 | TRBV20-1 | CSASLPGVREQYF
. | TRBJ2-7 | TRBV18 | CASSPGPPGSSYEQYF
TRBD2 | TRBJ2-7 | TRBV27 | CASSSLAGPYEQYF
. | TRBJ2-3 | TRBV13 | CASSLQFRPPLEDTQYF
. | TRBJ2-3 | TRBV6-5 | CASSYSRGGTDTQYF
. | TRBJ2-3 | TRBV24-1 | CATSDPEGGDADTQYF
. | TRBJ2-2 | TRBV6-1 | CASSTGPPNTGELFF
. | TRBJ1-1 | TRBV7-9 | CASSFLRVRDTEAFF
. | TRBJ2-1 | TRBV21-1 | CASISGTLAYNEQFF
. | TRBJ2-2 | TRBV5-1 | CASSRLYRGVNTGELFF
. | TRBJ2-7 | TRBV2 | CASTVSEGILPYEQYF
. | TRBJ2-7 | TRBV6-5 | CATRLGVYEQYF